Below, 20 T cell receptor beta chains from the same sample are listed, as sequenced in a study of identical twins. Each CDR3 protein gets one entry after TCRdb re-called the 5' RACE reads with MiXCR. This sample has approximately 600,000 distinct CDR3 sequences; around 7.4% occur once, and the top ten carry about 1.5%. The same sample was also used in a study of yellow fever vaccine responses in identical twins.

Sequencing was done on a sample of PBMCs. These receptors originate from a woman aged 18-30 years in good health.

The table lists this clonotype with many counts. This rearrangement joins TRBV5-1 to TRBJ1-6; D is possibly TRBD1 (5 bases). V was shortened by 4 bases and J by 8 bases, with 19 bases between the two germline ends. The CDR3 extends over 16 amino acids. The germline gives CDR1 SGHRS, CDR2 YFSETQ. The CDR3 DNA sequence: TGCGCCAGCAGCCATATGTGGGGGTTGATTGATTCACCCCTCCACTTT. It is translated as CASSHMWGLIDSPLHF.

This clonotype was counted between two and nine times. CDR3 in DNA: TGCGCCAGCAGGGAGGTCCGCGTCCAAGAGACCCAGTACTTC. Its protein product is CASREVRVQETQYF. The chain recombines TRBV5-1 with TRBJ2-5; D might be TRBD2 (5 bases). The CDR3 loop spans 14 amino acids. The germline V gene has CDR1 SGHRS and CDR2 YFSETQ. The V and J ends lost 5 bases and 1 base respectively, with 12 bases between them.

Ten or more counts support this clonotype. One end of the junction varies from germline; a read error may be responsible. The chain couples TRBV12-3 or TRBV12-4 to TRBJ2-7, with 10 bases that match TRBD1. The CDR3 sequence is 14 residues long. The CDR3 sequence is CASSFRQGANEQYF. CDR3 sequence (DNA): TGTGCCAGCAGTTTCAGACAGGGGGCGAACGAACAGTACTTC.

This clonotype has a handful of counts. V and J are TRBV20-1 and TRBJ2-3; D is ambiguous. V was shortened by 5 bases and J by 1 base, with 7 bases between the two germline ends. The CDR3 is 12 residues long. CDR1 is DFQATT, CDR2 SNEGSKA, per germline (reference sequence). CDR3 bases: TGCAGTGCTGCCCTTGGCACAGATACGCAGTATTTT. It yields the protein CSAALGTDTQYF.

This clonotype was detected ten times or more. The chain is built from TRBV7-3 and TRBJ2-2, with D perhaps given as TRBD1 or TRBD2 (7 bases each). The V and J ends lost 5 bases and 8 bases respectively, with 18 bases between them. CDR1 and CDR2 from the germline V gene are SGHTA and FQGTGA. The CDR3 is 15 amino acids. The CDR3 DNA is TGTGCCAGCAGCCCAGGGGGAGCGGGAAGTGGGGAGCTGTTTTTT. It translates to CASSPGGAGSGELFF.

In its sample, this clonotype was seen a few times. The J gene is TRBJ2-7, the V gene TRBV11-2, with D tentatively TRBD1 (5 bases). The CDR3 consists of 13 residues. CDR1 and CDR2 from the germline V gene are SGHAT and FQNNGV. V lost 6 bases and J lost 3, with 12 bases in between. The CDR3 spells CASRRTGYYEQYF. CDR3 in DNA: TGTGCCAGCAGAAGAACAGGTTACTACGAGCAGTACTTC.

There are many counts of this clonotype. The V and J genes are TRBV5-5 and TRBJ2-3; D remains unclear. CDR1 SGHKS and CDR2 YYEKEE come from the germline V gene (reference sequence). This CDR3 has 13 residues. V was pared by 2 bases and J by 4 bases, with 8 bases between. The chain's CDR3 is CASSLLRSDTQYF. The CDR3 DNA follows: TGTGCCAGCAGCTTATTAAGGTCAGATACGCAGTATTTT. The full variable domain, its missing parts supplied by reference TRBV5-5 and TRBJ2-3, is DAGVTQSPTHLIKTRGQQVTLRCSPISGHKSVSWYQQVLGQGPQFIFQYYEKEERGRGNFPDRFSARQFPNYSSELNVNALLLGDSALYLCASSLLRSDTQYFGPGTRLTVL.

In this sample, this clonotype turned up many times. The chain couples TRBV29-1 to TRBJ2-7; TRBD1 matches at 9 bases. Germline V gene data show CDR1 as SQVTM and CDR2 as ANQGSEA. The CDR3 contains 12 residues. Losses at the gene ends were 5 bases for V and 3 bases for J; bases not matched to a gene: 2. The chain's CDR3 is CSVWTGVYEQYF. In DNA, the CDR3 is TGCAGCGTTTGGACAGGGGTCTACGAGCAGTACTTC.

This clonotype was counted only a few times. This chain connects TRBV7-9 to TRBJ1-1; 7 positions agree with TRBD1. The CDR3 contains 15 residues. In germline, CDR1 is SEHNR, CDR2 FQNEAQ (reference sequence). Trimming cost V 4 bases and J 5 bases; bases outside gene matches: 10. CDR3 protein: CASSSRRGRGTEAFF. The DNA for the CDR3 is TGTGCCAGCAGCTCTCGACGGGGCAGGGGGACTGAAGCTTTCTTT.

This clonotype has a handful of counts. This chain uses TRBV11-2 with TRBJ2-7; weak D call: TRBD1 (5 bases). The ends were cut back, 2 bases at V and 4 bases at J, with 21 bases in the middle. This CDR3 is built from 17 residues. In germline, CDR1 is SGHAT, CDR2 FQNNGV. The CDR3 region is CASSLMPWVQGRYEQYF. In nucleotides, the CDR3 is TGTGCCAGCAGCTTAATGCCCTGGGTGCAGGGCCGGTACGAGCAGTACTTC.

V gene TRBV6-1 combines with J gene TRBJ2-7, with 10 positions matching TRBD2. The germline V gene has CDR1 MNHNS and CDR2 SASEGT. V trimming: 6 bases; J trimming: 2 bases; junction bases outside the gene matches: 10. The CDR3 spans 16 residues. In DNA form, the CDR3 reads TGTGCCAGCAGATCGACTAGCGGGTGGAAACCCTACGAGCAGTACTTC. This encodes CASRSTSGWKPYEQYF.

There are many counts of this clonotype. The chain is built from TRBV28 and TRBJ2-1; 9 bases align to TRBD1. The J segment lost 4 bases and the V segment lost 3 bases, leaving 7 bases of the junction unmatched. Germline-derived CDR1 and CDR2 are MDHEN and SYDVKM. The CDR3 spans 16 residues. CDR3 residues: CASSFRGTGTYNEQFF. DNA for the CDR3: TGTGCCAGCAGTTTTCGGGGGACAGGGACGTACAATGAGCAGTTCTTC.

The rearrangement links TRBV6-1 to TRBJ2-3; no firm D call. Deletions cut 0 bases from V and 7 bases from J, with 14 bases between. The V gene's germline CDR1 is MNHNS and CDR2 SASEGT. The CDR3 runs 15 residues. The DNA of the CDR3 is TGTGCCAGCAGTGAAGCGCTGTGGGCAGGCTATACGCAGTATTTT. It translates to CASSEALWAGYTQYF.

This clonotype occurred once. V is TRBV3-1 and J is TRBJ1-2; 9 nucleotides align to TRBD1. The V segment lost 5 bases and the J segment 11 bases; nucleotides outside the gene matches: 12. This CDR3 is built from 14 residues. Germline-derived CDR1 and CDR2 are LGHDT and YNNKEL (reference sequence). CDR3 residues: CASSSGTGTMGYTF. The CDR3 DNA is TGTGCCAGCAGCTCCGGGACAGGGACTATGGGGTACACCTTC.

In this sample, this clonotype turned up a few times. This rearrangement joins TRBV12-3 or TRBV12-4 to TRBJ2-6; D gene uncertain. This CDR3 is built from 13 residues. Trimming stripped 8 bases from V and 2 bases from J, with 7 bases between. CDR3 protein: CASRRTGANVLTF. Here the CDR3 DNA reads TGTGCCAGCCGGCGGACTGGGGCCAACGTCCTGACTTTC.

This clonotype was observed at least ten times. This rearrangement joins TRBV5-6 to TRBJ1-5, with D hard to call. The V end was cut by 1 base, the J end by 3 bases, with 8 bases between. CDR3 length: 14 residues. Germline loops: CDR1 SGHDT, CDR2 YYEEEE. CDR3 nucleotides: TGTGCCAGCAGCTTGTACCCATACAATCAGCCCCAGCATTTT. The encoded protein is CASSLYPYNQPQHF.

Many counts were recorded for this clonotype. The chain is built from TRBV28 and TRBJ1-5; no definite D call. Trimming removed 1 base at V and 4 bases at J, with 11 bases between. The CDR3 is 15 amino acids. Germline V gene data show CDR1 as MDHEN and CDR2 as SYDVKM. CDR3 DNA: TGTGCCAGCAGTTTATCTGCCCCAGGTAATCAGCCCCAGCATTTT. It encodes CASSLSAPGNQPQHF. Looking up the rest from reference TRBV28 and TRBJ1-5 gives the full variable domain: DVKVTQSSRYLVKRTGEKVFLECVQDMDHENMFWYRQDPGLGLRLIYFSYDVKMKEKGDIPEGYSVSREKKERFSLILESASTNQTSMYLCASSLSAPGNQPQHFGDGTRLSIL.

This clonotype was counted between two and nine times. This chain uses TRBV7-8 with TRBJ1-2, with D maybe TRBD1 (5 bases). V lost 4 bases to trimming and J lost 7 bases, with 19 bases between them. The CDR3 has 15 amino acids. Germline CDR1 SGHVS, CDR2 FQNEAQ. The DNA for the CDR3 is TGTGCCAGCAGCTCACGGGACCACGTTAGAGGTGGCTACACCTTC. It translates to CASSSRDHVRGGYTF.

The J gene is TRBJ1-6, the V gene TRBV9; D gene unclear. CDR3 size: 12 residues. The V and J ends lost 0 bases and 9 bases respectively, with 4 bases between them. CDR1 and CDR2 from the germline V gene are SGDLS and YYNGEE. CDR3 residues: CASSVDSSPLHF. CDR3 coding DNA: TGTGCCAGCAGCGTAGACAGTTCACCCCTCCACTTT.

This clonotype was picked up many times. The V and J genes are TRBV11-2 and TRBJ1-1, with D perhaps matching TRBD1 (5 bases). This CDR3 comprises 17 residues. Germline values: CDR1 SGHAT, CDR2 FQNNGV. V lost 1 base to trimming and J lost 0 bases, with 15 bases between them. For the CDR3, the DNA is TGTGCCAGCAGCTTAGGACAGAGTCTACGTTTGAACACTGAAGCTTTCTTT. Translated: CASSLGQSLRLNTEAFF.